The clone carrying this T cell receptor beta chain was counted at least ten times. Its antigen is undetermined. The sample comes from a study of regulatory T cells in long-lasting Graves disease. Study context: For a period under 3 months, newly diagnosed Graves' patients had taken antithyroid drugs.

The CDR3 is made up of 17 amino acids. Germline loops: CDR1 SEHNR, CDR2 FQNEAQ (reference sequence). V was clipped by 5 bases and J by 4 bases; unmatched bases: 13. Study findings and constraints: With persistent disease, TRBV28, TRBJ1-2 and TRBJ2-5 were the favored segments.

The time point denotes: newly diagnosed GD, antithyroid drugs for less than 3 months. PBMC RNA served as the TCR library source. Library construction for TCR beta used iRepertoire HTBI primers and Arm-PCR of CDR3 regions. TCRdb passed the multiplex PCR reads through MiXCR, listing each CDR3 protein once. Of around 500,000 distinct CDR3 sequences listed, 13% are singletons. These sequences were also reported in another study, on T cells in Graves' hyperthyroidism and ophthalmopathy. From that paper: In the blood, most expanded thyroid clonotypes above 0.001 appeared as well.

The receptor comes from a young man with Graves disease. The material sequenced was peripheral blood mononuclear cells (PBMCs), taken at new diagnosis, from a patient treated with antithyroid drugs. The rearrangement uses TRBV7-9 and TRBJ2-1; 8 bases match TRBD2. The CDR3 loop reads CASSSLSGTSPYNEQFF. The CDR3 coding sequence is TGTGCCAGCAGCAGTTTATCCGGGACTAGTCCGTACAATGAGCAGTTCTTC.